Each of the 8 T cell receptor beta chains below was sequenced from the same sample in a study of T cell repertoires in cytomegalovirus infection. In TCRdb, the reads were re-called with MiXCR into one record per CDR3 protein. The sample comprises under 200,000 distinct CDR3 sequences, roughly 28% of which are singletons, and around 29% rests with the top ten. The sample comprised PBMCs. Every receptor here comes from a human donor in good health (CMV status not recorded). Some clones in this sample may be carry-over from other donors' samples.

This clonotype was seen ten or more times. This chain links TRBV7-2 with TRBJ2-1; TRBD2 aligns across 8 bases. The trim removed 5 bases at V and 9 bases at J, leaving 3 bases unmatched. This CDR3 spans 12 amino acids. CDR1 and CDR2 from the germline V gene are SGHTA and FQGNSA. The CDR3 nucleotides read TGTGCCAGCAGCCGGGCGGGGGGTGAGCAGTTCTTC. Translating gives CASSRAGGEQFF.

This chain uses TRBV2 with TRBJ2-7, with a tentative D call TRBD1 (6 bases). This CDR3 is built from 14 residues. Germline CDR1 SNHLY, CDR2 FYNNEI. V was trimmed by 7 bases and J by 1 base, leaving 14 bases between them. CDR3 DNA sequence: TGTGCCAGCAAGGACAGCCCTATATCCTACGAGCAGTACTTC. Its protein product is CASKDSPISYEQYF.

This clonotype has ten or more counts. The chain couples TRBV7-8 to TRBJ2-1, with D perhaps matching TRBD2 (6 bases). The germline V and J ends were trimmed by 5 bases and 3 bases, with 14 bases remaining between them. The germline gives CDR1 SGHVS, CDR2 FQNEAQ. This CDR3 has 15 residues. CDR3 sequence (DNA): TGTGCCAGCAGCACGCACGGGGGAGGCTACAATGAGCAGTTCTTC. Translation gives CASSTHGGGYNEQFF. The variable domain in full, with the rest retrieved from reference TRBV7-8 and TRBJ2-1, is GAGVSQSPRYKVAKRGQDVALRCDPISGHVSLFWYQQALGQGPEFLTYFQNEAQLDKSGLPSDRFFAERPEGSVSTLKIQRTQQEDSAVYLCASSTHGGGYNEQFFGPGTRLTVL.

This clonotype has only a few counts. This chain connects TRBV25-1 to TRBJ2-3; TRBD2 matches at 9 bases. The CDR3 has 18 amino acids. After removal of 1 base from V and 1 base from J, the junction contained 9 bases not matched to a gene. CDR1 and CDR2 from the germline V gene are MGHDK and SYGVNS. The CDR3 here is CASSESWTSAEGTDTQYF. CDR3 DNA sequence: TGTGCCAGCAGTGAATCCTGGACTAGCGCAGAGGGCACAGATACGCAGTATTTT.

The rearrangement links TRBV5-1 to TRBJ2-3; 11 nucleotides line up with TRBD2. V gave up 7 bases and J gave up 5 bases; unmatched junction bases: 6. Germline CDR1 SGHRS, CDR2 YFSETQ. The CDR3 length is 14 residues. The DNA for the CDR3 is TGCGCCAGCTGTACTAGCGGGGGAGGAGATACGCAGTATTTT. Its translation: CASCTSGGGDTQYF. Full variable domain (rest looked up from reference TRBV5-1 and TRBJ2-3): KAGVTQTPRYLIKTRGQQVTLSCSPISGHRSVSWYQQTPGQGLQFLFEYFSETQRNKGNFPGRFSGRQFSNSRSEMNVSTLELGDSALYLCASCTSGGGDTQYFGPGTRLTVL.

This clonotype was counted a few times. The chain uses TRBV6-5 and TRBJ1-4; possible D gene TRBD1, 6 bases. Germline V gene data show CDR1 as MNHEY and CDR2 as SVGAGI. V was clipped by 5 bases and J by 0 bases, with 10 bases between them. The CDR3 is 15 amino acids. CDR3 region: CASSQYRATNEKLFF. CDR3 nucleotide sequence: TGTGCCAGCAGTCAATACAGGGCAACTAATGAAAAACTGTTTTTT.

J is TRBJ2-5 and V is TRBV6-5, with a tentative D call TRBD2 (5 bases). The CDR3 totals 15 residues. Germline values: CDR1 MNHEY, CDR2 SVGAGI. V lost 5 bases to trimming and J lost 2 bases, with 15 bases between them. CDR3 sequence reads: CASSRNSPGQETQYF. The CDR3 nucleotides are TGTGCCAGCAGTCGCAACAGCCCGGGGCAAGAGACCCAGTACTTC.

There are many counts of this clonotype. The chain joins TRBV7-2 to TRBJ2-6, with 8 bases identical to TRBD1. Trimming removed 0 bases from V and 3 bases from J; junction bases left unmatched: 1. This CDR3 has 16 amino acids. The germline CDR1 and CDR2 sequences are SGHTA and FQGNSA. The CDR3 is CASSLATGVGANVLTF. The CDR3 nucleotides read TGTGCCAGCAGCTTAGCGACAGGGGTTGGGGCCAACGTCCTGACTTTC.